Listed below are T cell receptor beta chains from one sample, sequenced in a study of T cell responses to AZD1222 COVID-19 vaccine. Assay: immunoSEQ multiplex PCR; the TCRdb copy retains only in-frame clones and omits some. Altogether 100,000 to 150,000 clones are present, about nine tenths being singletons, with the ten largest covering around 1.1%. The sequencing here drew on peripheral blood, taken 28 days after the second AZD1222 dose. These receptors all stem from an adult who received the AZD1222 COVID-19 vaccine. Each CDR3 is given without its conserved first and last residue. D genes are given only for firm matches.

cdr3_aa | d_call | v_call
ASSQTQGAAGYGYT | TRBD1 | TRBV4-3
ASSLWGSPLH | - | TRBV27
AKLAEKLF | - | TRBV3-1/TRBV3-2
ASSSNTEAF | - | TRBV5-4
ASSFDSLTGELF | - | TRBV5-4
ASSRMGRNEQY | - | TRBV6-2/TRBV6-3
SASPGAGYNEQF | - | TRBV20-1
ATQGQSKGYT | - | TRBV15
ASRDRGDSPLH | TRBD1 | TRBV4-3
ASSGFFSSTDTQY | - | TRBV7-2